These 25 T cell receptor beta chains were all obtained from the same sample, sequenced in a study of OX40 agonist ivuxolimab in advanced cancers. Libraries came from the immunoSEQ multiplex PCR assay. Imported from immuneACCESS, the table was reduced by TCRdb to in-frame sequences with V and J called. These copies leave out some clones; in studies compared against another copy, an unresolved V gene accounts for under half, and the cause of the remainder is not known. The sample table lists approximately 45,000 clones, 75% to 85% of them with a count of one. The ten largest clones take up about 2% of the sample. Material: CD4+ or CD8+ T cells sorted from blood, obtained in a trial of the OX40 agonist ivuxolimab. Source of these receptors: an adult with an advanced solid tumor such as melanoma, head and neck, liver or kidney cancer.

The V call is TRBV5-6, the J call TRBJ2-7, with 9 bases lining up with TRBD1. J gave up 6 bases and V 2 bases, and 18 bases lay outside the gene matches. The CDR3 totals 18 residues. From germline, CDR1 is SGHDT and CDR2 YYEEEE. The CDR3 sequence is CASSLLPQGASRVSEQYF. As DNA, the CDR3 is TGTGCCAGCAGCTTACTACCACAGGGGGCGTCGAGGGTTAGCGAGCAGTACTTC.

This clone was counted only a few times. V usage is TRBV28 and J usage is TRBJ2-7; TRBD1 matches 9 bases. The CDR3 loop spans 14 amino acids. Trimming took 2 bases from V and 5 from J; bases not matched to a gene: 4. CDR1 MDHEN and CDR2 SYDVKM come from the germline V gene. The CDR3 spells CASSLGTGSHEQYF. The DNA of the CDR3 is TGTGCCAGCAGTTTAGGGACAGGGTCCCACGAGCAGTACTTC.

The chain uses TRBV9 and TRBJ1-5, with D uncertain. This CDR3 contains 13 residues. Deletions cut 7 bases from V and 0 bases from J, with 8 bases between. Germline V gene sequence: CDR1 SGDLS, CDR2 YYNGEE. CDR3 nucleotide sequence: TGTGCCAGCGGAGGAATTAGCAATCAGCCCCAGCATTTT. Its protein product is CASGGISNQPQHF.

The chain recombines TRBV11-2 with TRBJ1-6; D is uncertain. Trimming shortened V by 2 bases and J by 9 bases, and 11 bases separated the two germline ends. Looked up from germline, CDR1 is SGHAT and CDR2 is FQNNGV. The CDR3 consists of 14 residues. The CDR3 DNA reads as TGTGCCAGCAGCTTACGCACCCTAGTTTCACCCCTCCACTTT. Translation gives CASSLRTLVSPLHF.

This rearrangement joins TRBV10-2 to TRBJ1-6, with 8 bases that match TRBD1. CDR1 and CDR2 from the germline V gene are WSHSY and SAAADI. The CDR3 runs to 15 residues. With 3 bases clipped from V and 4 bases from J, the junction kept 2 bases outside the gene matches. In DNA, the CDR3 is TGCGCCAGCAGTGATAGGACAGGGTATAATTCACCCCTCCACTTT. It is translated as CASSDRTGYNSPLHF.

The chain joins TRBV29-1 to TRBJ2-3; 10 nucleotides agree with TRBD2. The CDR3 contains 14 residues. Germline V gene lookup returns CDR1 SQVTM and CDR2 ANQGSEA. With V trimmed by 5 bases and J by 8 bases, 10 bases remained unmatched. The chain's CDR3 is CSVRTLAGEGTQYF. The CDR3 DNA reads TGCAGCGTTAGGACCCTAGCGGGAGAGGGTACGCAGTATTTT.

This clone was seen only a few times. The chain carries TRBV21-1 and TRBJ1-3. TRBV21-1 is a known pseudogene. This CDR3 spans 17 amino acids. CDR3 nucleotides: TGTGCCAGCAGCAAGTCGGGCGCTCCTAGCTCTGGAAACACCATATATTTT. Amino acid sequence: CASSKSGAPSSGNTIYF.

Points on this clone: An end of the junction differs from the germline gene, which may be a read error. The same CDR3 arises from other DNA sequences in this sample as well. The genes are TRBV10-3 and TRBJ2-7; D is possibly TRBD1 (6 bases). From germline, CDR1 is ENHRY and CDR2 SYGVKD. CDR3 length: 12 amino acids. The CDR3 sequence is CAISGQEYEQYF. Here the CDR3 DNA reads TGTGCCATCAGTGGACAGGAGTACGAACAGTACTTC.

V usage is TRBV5-6 and J usage is TRBJ1-5; possible D gene TRBD1, 5 bases. Germline V lookup: CDR1 SGHDT, CDR2 YYEEEE. Trimming cost V 4 bases and J 9 bases, with 20 bases left between them. This CDR3 has 15 residues. The CDR3 protein is CASSVGTASLSPQHF. The CDR3 DNA reads as TGTGCCAGCAGCGTCGGGACCGCGAGTCTATCGCCCCAGCATTTT.

This clone was picked up one time. V gene TRBV28 combines with J gene TRBJ1-4; a possible D gene is TRBD1 (5 bases). Germline V gene data show CDR1 as MDHEN and CDR2 as SYDVKM. This CDR3 comprises 15 residues. Trimming shortened V by 6 bases and J by 8 bases, and 19 bases separated the two germline ends. CDR3 DNA sequence: TGTGCCAGCAGGAGGGGCCCAGGGCTTGACGAAAAACTGTTTTTT. Its protein is CASRRGPGLDEKLFF.

The rearrangement joins TRBV15 to TRBJ2-4; 7 bases line up with TRBD2. The V gene's germline CDR1 is LNHNV and CDR2 YYDKDF (reference sequence). V gave up 8 bases and J gave up 1 base; unmatched junction bases: 5. The CDR3 runs to 14 residues. The CDR3 reads CATHLGGAKNIQYF. In DNA, the CDR3 is TGTGCCACCCACCTGGGGGGGGCCAAAAACATTCAGTACTTC.

The J gene is TRBJ2-5, the V gene TRBV5-1; 10 nucleotides align to TRBD2. Germline CDR1 and CDR2: SGHRS and YFSETQ. CDR3 length: 15 residues. The junction had 4 bases not matched to a gene; V was cut back by 0 bases and J by 5 bases. The chain's CDR3 is CASSLVAGGRETQYF. DNA of the CDR3: TGCGCCAGCAGCTTGGTAGCGGGGGGACGGGAGACCCAGTACTTC. Combining the CDR3 with reference TRBV5-1 and TRBJ2-5 gives the whole variable domain KAGVTQTPRYLIKTRGQQVTLSCSPISGHRSVSWYQQTPGQGLQFLFEYFSETQRNKGNFPGRFSGRQFSNSRSEMNVSTLELGDSALYLCASSLVAGGRETQYFGPGTRLLVL.

The chain joins TRBV10-1 to TRBJ2-1; D gene uncertain. The CDR3 is made up of 12 amino acids. The germline V gene has CDR1 WNHNN and CDR2 SYGVQD (reference sequence). Between the trimmed V and J ends, which lost 7 bases and 5 bases, there was a span of 9 bases. The CDR3 is CASTSSNNEQFF. In DNA, the CDR3 is TGCGCCAGCACTTCGAGCAACAATGAGCAGTTCTTC.

This chain joins TRBV2 and TRBJ1-5, with TRBD1 identical over 7 bases. Germline V gene sequence: CDR1 SNHLY, CDR2 FYNNEI. V shed 6 bases and J 2 bases; nucleotides not matched to a gene: 7. The CDR3 consists of 15 residues. CDR3 in amino acids: CASRGSDRGNQPQHF. The CDR3 DNA reads TGTGCCAGCAGGGGAAGCGACAGGGGCAATCAGCCCCAGCATTTT.

The chain employs TRBV5-1 and TRBJ1-1, with D maybe TRBD1 (6 bases). The CDR3 is 16 residues long. V gave up 0 bases and J gave up 3 bases, with 15 bases separating them. Germline values: CDR1 SGHRS, CDR2 YFSETQ. For the CDR3, the DNA is TGCGCCAGCAGCTTGGCGGCCGGGGGGCGCGACACTGAAGCTTTCTTT. Residues: CASSLAAGGRDTEAFF.

The V gene is TRBV18, the J gene TRBJ2-5; D unresolved. Trimming stripped 1 base from V and 7 bases from J, with 10 bases between. Germline lookup yields CDR1 KGHSH and CDR2 LQKENI. This CDR3 has 13 amino acids. CDR3 residues: CASSPRGLGTQYF. The CDR3 nucleotides are TGTGCCAGCTCACCACGAGGCTTAGGGACCCAGTACTTC.

The rearrangement joins TRBV18 to TRBJ2-1; TRBD1 aligns across 8 bases. Germline lookup yields CDR1 KGHSH and CDR2 LQKENI. The V gene end was trimmed by 3 bases and the J gene end by 5 bases; junction bases not matched to a gene: 15. This CDR3 region has 18 residues. CDR3 DNA: TGTGCCAGCTCACCGAGGAGGGGTAGGGCAGGGGGCCACAATGAGCAGTTCTTC. This gives the protein CASSPRRGRAGGHNEQFF.

This clone was seen a few times. The gene calls are TRBV13 and TRBJ2-5; D unresolved. The germline CDR1 and CDR2 sequences are PRHDT and FYEKMQ (reference sequence). V was clipped by 4 bases and J by 5 bases, with 23 bases between them. The CDR3 spans 17 residues. The CDR3 region has the DNA TGTGCCAGCAGCTCCGCCCTAATCGACTCAAGACGGGAGACCCAGTACTTC. It codes for CASSSALIDSRRETQYF.

DNA for the CDR3: TGTGCCAGCAGTTTATCGTGGTCCGAGCCCCAGCATTTT. This translates into CASSLSWSEPQHF. V gene TRBV27 combines with J gene TRBJ1-5; D unresolved. CDR1 and CDR2 from the germline V gene are MNHEY and SMNVEV (reference sequence). CDR3 length: 13 amino acids. The V gene lost 0 bases and the J gene lost 8 bases, with 8 bases spanning the gap.

The DNA for the CDR3 is TGTGCCAGCAGCCCATTCACTGAAGCTTTCTTT. This sequence encodes CASSPFTEAFF. The genes are TRBV28 and TRBJ1-1; the D is unclear. V was clipped by 6 bases and J by 4 bases, with 6 bases between them. Germline V gene sequence: CDR1 MDHEN, CDR2 SYDVKM. The CDR3 runs to 11 residues.

The rearrangement links TRBV5-6 to TRBJ2-7; TRBD2 matches 13 bases. Germline CDR1 SGHDT, CDR2 YYEEEE. This CDR3 region has 16 residues. With V trimmed by 2 bases and J by 4 bases, 6 bases remained unmatched. DNA of the CDR3: TGTGCCAGCAGCTTCTGGACTAGCGGGGGTAAATACGAGCAGTACTTC. Translated, it gives CASSFWTSGGKYEQYF.

The rearrangement links TRBV2 to TRBJ1-1; 7 nucleotides align to TRBD1. CDR1 is SNHLY, CDR2 FYNNEI, per germline. The length of the CDR3 is 14 residues. After removal of 10 bases from V and 0 bases from J, the junction contained 8 bases not matched to a gene. The CDR3 sequence is CATRRQGLNTEAFF. The DNA of the CDR3 is TGTGCCACCCGAAGACAGGGATTGAACACTGAAGCTTTCTTT.

The chain joins TRBV9 to TRBJ1-5; the D gene is possibly TRBD1 (6 bases). This CDR3 has 13 residues. Germline CDR1 is SGDLS and CDR2 is YYNGEE. V gave up 2 bases and J gave up 5 bases, with 8 bases separating them. In nucleotides, the CDR3 is TGTGCCAGCAGCGTGTCAGGGGATCAGCCCCAGCATTTT. Its protein is CASSVSGDQPQHF.

The rearrangement uses TRBV7-8 and TRBJ2-5; 11 nucleotides line up with TRBD2. The V segment lost 5 bases and the J segment 2 bases; nucleotides outside the gene matches: 4. Germline values: CDR1 SGHVS, CDR2 FQNEAQ. The CDR3 spans 15 residues. Here the CDR3 reads CASSRTSGSQETQYF. Here the CDR3 DNA reads TGTGCCAGCAGCAGGACTAGCGGGTCACAAGAGACCCAGTACTTC. The complete variable domain, with remaining parts taken from reference TRBV7-8 and TRBJ2-5, reads GAGVSQSPRYKVAKRGQDVALRCDPISGHVSLFWYQQALGQGPEFLTYFQNEAQLDKSGLPSDRFFAERPEGSVSTLKIQRTQQEDSAVYLCASSRTSGSQETQYFGPGTRLLVL.

V usage is TRBV10-3 and J usage is TRBJ2-2; D gene uncertain. Germline V gene data show CDR1 as ENHRY and CDR2 as SYGVKD. Trimming stripped 6 bases from V and 1 base from J, with 15 bases between. The CDR3 runs 16 residues. The DNA of the CDR3 is TGTGCCATCAGGCAATACGGATTACGGAACACCGGGGAGCTGTTTTTT. Protein product: CAIRQYGLRNTGELFF.